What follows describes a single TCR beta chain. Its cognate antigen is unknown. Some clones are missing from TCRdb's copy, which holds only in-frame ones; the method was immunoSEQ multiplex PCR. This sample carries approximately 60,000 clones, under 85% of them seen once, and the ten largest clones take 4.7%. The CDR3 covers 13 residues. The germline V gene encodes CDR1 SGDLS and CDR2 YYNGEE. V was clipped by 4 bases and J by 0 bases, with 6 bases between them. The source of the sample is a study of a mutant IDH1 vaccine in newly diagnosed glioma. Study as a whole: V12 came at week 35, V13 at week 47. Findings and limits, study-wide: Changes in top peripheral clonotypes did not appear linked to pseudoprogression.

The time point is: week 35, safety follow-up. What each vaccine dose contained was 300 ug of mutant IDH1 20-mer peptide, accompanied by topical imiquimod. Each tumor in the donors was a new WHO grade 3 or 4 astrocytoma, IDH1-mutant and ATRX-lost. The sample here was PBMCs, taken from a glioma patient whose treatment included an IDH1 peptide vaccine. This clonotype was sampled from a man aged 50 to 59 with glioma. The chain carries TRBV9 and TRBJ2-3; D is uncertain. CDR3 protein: CASSPSSTDTQYF. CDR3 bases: TGTGCCAGCAGCCCTTCTAGCACAGATACGCAGTATTTT. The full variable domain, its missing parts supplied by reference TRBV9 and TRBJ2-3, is DSGVTQTPKHLITATGQRVTLRCSPRSGDLSVYWYQQSLDQGLQFLIQYYNGEERAKGNILERFSAQQFPDLHSELNLSSLELGDSALYFCASSPSSTDTQYFGPGTRLTVL.